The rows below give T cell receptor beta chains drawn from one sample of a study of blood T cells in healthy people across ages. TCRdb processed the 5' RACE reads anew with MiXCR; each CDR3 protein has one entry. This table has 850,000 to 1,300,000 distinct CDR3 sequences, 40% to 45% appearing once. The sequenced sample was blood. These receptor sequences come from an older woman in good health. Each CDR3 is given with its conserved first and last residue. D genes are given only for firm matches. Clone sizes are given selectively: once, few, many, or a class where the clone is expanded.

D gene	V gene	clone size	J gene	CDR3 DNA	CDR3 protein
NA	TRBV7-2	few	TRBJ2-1	TGTGCCAGCAGCCCCCAGGGACGGAGTACCTACAATGAGCAGTTCTTC	CASSPQGRSTYNEQFF
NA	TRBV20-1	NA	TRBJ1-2	TGCAGTGCTAGGGCCGGGATCTATGGCTACACCTTC	CSARAGIYGYTF
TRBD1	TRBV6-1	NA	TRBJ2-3	TGTGCCAGCAGGGCCAGGGGGTTAGTGGATACGCAGTATTTT	CASRARGLVDTQYF
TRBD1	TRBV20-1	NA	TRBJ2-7	TGCAGTGCTCCGGGACAGGACCAAATCTACGAGCAGTACTTC	CSAPGQDQIYEQYF
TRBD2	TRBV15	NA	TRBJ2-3	TGTGCCACCAGCAGGGCAGCGGGGAACACAGATACGCAGTATTTT	CATSRAAGNTDTQYF
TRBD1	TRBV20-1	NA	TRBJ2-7	TGCAGTGCTAGAGATCTGACAGGGGAACTTTGGGAGCAGTACTTC	CSARDLTGELWEQYF
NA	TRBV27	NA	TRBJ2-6	TGTGCCAGCAGTTTCACCGTCTCTGGGGCCAACGTCCTGACTTTC	CASSFTVSGANVLTF
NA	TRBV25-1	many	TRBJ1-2	TGTGCCAGCAGTCGGGCCGCGGGTACGGATGGCTACACCTTC	CASSRAAGTDGYTF
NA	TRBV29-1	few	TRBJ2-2	TGCAGCGTTGAAGAAGGGCAGAGGGAGCTGTTTTTT	CSVEEGQRELFF
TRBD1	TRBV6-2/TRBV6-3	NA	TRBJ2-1	TGTGCCAGCAGTTACGGACAGGGACGAGGTTGGGATGAGCAGTTCTTC	CASSYGQGRGWDEQFF
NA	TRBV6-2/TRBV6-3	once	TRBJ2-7	TGTGCCAGCAGTTTCCTCAGGGGCTCAAACTCCTACGAGCAGTACTTC	CASSFLRGSNSYEQYF